Following are 30 T cell receptor beta chains from one sample sequenced in a study of T cell changes during pregnancy in multiple sclerosis. Clones were read by immunoSEQ multiplex PCR, and TCRdb kept only the in-frame ones, dropping some. The sample has 40,000 to 55,000 clones, around 94% seen once. Sequenced sample: peripheral blood. These receptors were obtained from a female donor with multiple sclerosis, enrolled in a pregnancy study.

CDR3 amino acids: CASGKDRTGDYEQYF. DNA of the CDR3: TGTGCCAGCGGTAAGGACCGGACAGGGGATTACGAGCAGTACTTC. J is TRBJ2-7 and V is TRBV27, with 9 bases identical to TRBD1. The CDR3 is 15 amino acids. Germline V gene sequence: CDR1 MNHEY, CDR2 SMNVEV (reference sequence). The V segment lost 8 bases and the J segment 4 bases; nucleotides outside the gene matches: 12.

The CDR3 is CAISEQGLIPQHF. For the CDR3, the DNA is TGTGCCATCAGTGAGCAGGGGTTGATACCCCAGCATTTT. The chain employs TRBV10-3 and TRBJ1-5, with D maybe TRBD1 (6 bases). V was pared by 2 bases and J by 10 bases, with 12 bases between. CDR3 length: 13 residues. From germline, CDR1 is ENHRY and CDR2 SYGVKD.

The rearrangement links TRBV28 to TRBJ2-3; 8 positions agree with TRBD1. Germline loops: CDR1 MDHEN, CDR2 SYDVKM. The CDR3 runs to 15 residues. The V and J ends lost 7 bases and 5 bases, in that order; junction bases with no gene match: 11. Here the CDR3 DNA reads TGTGCCAGCAACCTAGACAGGGGCGGTGGAGATACGCAGTATTTT. This sequence encodes CASNLDRGGGDTQYF.

V and J are TRBV29-1 and TRBJ2-5; D unclear. V was pared by 3 bases and J by 1 base, with 12 bases between. Germline-derived CDR1 and CDR2 are SQVTM and ANQGSEA. The CDR3 spans 14 residues. CDR3 nucleotides: TGCAGCGTTGACCCTGTCGAGACCCAAGAGACCCAGTACTTC. Translating gives CSVDPVETQETQYF. The variable domain in full, with the rest retrieved from reference TRBV29-1 and TRBJ2-5, is SAVISQKPSRDICQRGTSLTIQCQVDSQVTMMFWYRQQPGQSLTLIATANQGSEATYESGFVIDKFPISRPNLTFSTLTVSNMSPEDSSIYLCSVDPVETQETQYFGPGTRLLVL.

The chain carries TRBV27 and TRBJ1-2; D not resolved. Germline V gene data show CDR1 as MNHEY and CDR2 as SMNVEV (reference sequence). This CDR3 contains 13 residues. Between the trimmed V and J ends, which lost 2 bases and 10 bases, there was a span of 14 bases. For the CDR3, the DNA is TGTGCCAGCAGTTTAACGCGAGTTAGTCCCTACACCTTC. It yields the protein CASSLTRVSPYTF.

The chain is built from TRBV4-2 and TRBJ1-2, with unresolved D. This CDR3 spans 13 amino acids. CDR1 is LGHNA and CDR2 is YNFKEQ in the germline V gene. Between the trimmed V and J ends, which lost 3 bases and 7 bases, there was a span of 12 bases. The CDR3 nucleotides are TGTGCCAGCAGCCAGGGTCAGGATCTTGGCTACACCTTC. Amino acids: CASSQGQDLGYTF.

The chain has TRBV6-1 and TRBJ2-7; possible D gene TRBD1, 5 bases. The CDR3 is 13 residues long. Between the trimmed V and J ends, which lost 9 bases and 2 bases, there was a span of 14 bases. The V gene's germline CDR1 is MNHNS and CDR2 SASEGT. As DNA, the CDR3 is TGTGCCAGTACCAATGGACAAACCTACGAGCAGTACTTC. Its protein is CASTNGQTYEQYF.

This chain links TRBV5-1 with TRBJ1-4; 9 bases line up with TRBD1. This CDR3 is built from 14 residues. With 1 base clipped from V and 6 bases from J, the junction kept 1 base outside the gene matches. CDR1 is SGHRS, CDR2 YFSETQ, per germline. This CDR3 reads CASSLRQGDEKLFF. The CDR3, as DNA: TGCGCCAGCAGCTTGAGACAGGGGGATGAAAAACTGTTTTTT.

This chain uses TRBV6-5 with TRBJ2-2; no definite D call. The germline V and J ends were trimmed by 5 bases and 4 bases, with 8 bases remaining between them. Germline CDR1 MNHEY, CDR2 SVGAGI. CDR3 length equals 13 residues. The CDR3 region is CASSVLGTGELFF. The CDR3 DNA reads as TGTGCCAGCAGTGTCCTCGGCACCGGGGAGCTGTTTTTT.

The chain recombines TRBV27 with TRBJ1-1; D may be TRBD1 (5 bases). The ends were cut back, 4 bases at V and 0 bases at J, with 9 bases in the middle. This CDR3 contains 14 residues. Germline CDR1 is MNHEY and CDR2 is SMNVEV (reference sequence). In DNA form, the CDR3 reads TGTGCCAGCAGTTACCAAGGGGTGAACACTGAAGCTTTCTTT. Protein sequence: CASSYQGVNTEAFF.

The chain joins TRBV5-4 to TRBJ2-7; D may be TRBD1 (5 bases). CDR1 is SGHNT, CDR2 YYREEE, per germline (reference sequence). Trimming cost V 4 bases and J 0 bases, with 8 bases left between them. The length of the CDR3 is 13 residues. The CDR3 reads CASSPRVSYEQYF. Here the CDR3 DNA reads TGTGCCAGCAGCCCCAGGGTCTCCTACGAGCAGTACTTC.

V and J are TRBV5-4 and TRBJ2-5, with 9 nucleotides matching TRBD1. CDR1 and CDR2 from the germline V gene are SGHNT and YYREEE (reference sequence). This CDR3 is built from 14 residues. V was pared by 1 base and J by 5 bases, with 3 bases of the junction left unmatched. CDR3 nucleotide sequence: TGTGCCAGCAGCTTGTTACAGGGGGCTGAGACCCAGTACTTC. It encodes CASSLLQGAETQYF.

V and J are TRBV5-1 and TRBJ2-7; D gene unclear. Germline assignment: CDR1 SGHRS and CDR2 YFSETQ. V shed 4 bases and J shed 0 bases, with 11 bases lying between them. The CDR3 is 14 residues long. The CDR3 coding sequence is TGCGCCAGCAGCCAGGACCAAAGCTCCTACGAGCAGTACTTC. As protein: CASSQDQSSYEQYF.

This clone was counted between two and nine times. The chain has TRBV28 and TRBJ2-2; D gene unclear. Germline lookup yields CDR1 MDHEN and CDR2 SYDVKM. The CDR3 runs 14 residues. The V end lost 2 bases, the J end lost 4 bases, and 8 bases lay between the germline ends. The CDR3 region is CASSLISGTGELFF. In DNA form, the CDR3 reads TGTGCCAGCAGTTTAATATCGGGCACCGGGGAGCTGTTTTTT.

The chain joins TRBV5-6 to TRBJ2-1, with D unclear. The CDR3 spans 11 residues. V was cut by 2 bases and J by 8 bases, with 5 bases left in between. Germline-derived CDR1 and CDR2 are SGHDT and YYEEEE. The CDR3: CASSFSDEQFF. The DNA for the CDR3 is TGTGCCAGCAGCTTTTCGGATGAGCAGTTCTTC.

The V and J genes are TRBV28 and TRBJ1-5, with 9 positions matching TRBD1. This CDR3 has 16 amino acids. V lost 3 bases and J lost 7; bases outside the gene matches: 10. From germline, CDR1 is MDHEN and CDR2 SYDVKM. CDR3 amino acids: CASSFRTGVFSQPQHF. The CDR3, as DNA: TGTGCCAGCAGTTTCAGGACAGGGGTATTCTCGCAGCCCCAGCATTTT.

This chain uses TRBV27 with TRBJ1-4; possibly TRBD1 for D (6 bases). V gave up 6 bases and J gave up 4 bases, with 9 bases separating them. The germline CDR1 and CDR2 sequences are MNHEY and SMNVEV (reference sequence). CDR3 length: 13 amino acids. The CDR3 bases are TGTGCCAGCAGGGACAGTTTTAATGAAAAACTGTTTTTT. It yields the protein CASRDSFNEKLFF.

The CDR3 is CASSWTAQDGYTF. The CDR3 bases are TGTGCCAGCAGTTGGACAGCGCAGGATGGCTACACCTTC. The chain has TRBV6-5 and TRBJ1-2; possible D gene TRBD1, 6 bases. V lost 4 bases and J 6 bases, leaving 12 bases between the germline ends. The CDR3 has 13 amino acids. The germline V gene encodes CDR1 MNHEY and CDR2 SVGAGI.

The chain carries TRBV25-1 and TRBJ1-4; 8 nucleotides align to TRBD1. V was pared by 4 bases and J by 7 bases, with 8 bases of the junction left unmatched. Germline assignment: CDR1 MGHDK and CDR2 SYGVNS. The CDR3 runs 15 residues. The CDR3 region is CASSGAGGVSEKLFF. CDR3 sequence (DNA): TGTGCCAGCAGTGGCGCAGGGGGCGTAAGTGAAAAACTGTTTTTT.

The rearrangement uses TRBV7-2 and TRBJ1-2, with TRBD1 matching 7 bases. Germline CDR1 and CDR2: SGHTA and FQGNSA. The CDR3 consists of 14 residues. V was clipped by 8 bases and J by 4 bases; unmatched bases: 10. CDR3 in DNA: TGTGCCAGCCGACAGGGTGGGAAAATCTATGGCTACACCTTC. Translated: CASRQGGKIYGYTF.

The chain carries TRBV27 and TRBJ2-6, with a possible D match to TRBD2 (6 bases). CDR3 size: 16 residues. Per germline, CDR1 MNHEY and CDR2 SMNVEV (reference sequence). Trimming stripped 7 bases from V and 4 bases from J, with 17 bases between. The CDR3 DNA reads TGTGCCAGCACTCCTTCAGGGAGGCAAGGGGCCAACGTCCTGACTTTC. Translating gives CASTPSGRQGANVLTF.

In nucleotides, the CDR3 is TGTGCCTGGTCCAGGGGGCGAGAGACCCAGTACTTC. Amino acid sequence: CAWSRGRETQYF. The chain carries TRBV30 and TRBJ2-5, with 8 nucleotides matching TRBD1. V was pared by 5 bases and J by 4 bases, with 3 bases of the junction left unmatched. Germline V lookup: CDR1 GTSNPN, CDR2 SVGIG (reference sequence). The CDR3 length is 12 residues.

V gene TRBV19 combines with J gene TRBJ2-1; 16 bases fit TRBD2. With V trimmed by 5 bases and J by 4 bases, 17 bases remained unmatched. The CDR3 is 21 residues long. From germline, CDR1 is LNHDA and CDR2 SQIVND (reference sequence). The DNA of the CDR3 is TGTGCCAGTAGTCCCCCCCGGGGACTAGCGGGAGGGTCGGAGCCTTACAATGAGCAGTTCTTC. This sequence encodes CASSPPRGLAGGSEPYNEQFF.

The J gene is TRBJ1-1, the V gene TRBV11-2; D not resolved. Trimming cost V 4 bases and J 5 bases, with 14 bases left between them. Germline loops: CDR1 SGHAT, CDR2 FQNNGV. This CDR3 spans 14 amino acids. The CDR3 region has the DNA TGTGCCAGCAGCTCACCAAGGGCGGGGACTGAAGCTTTCTTT. This gives the protein CASSSPRAGTEAFF.

The chain has TRBV7-3 and TRBJ2-5, with D unclear. Germline CDR1 is SGHTA and CDR2 is FQGTGA. Between the trimmed V and J ends, which lost 0 bases and 5 bases, there was a span of 10 bases. This CDR3 is built from 14 residues. The CDR3 sequence: CASSLTGVGETQYF. The DNA for the CDR3 is TGTGCCAGCAGCTTAACTGGGGTCGGCGAGACCCAGTACTTC.

The rearrangement links TRBV27 to TRBJ2-5, with 7 bases matching TRBD1. The CDR3 has 14 amino acids. Losses at the gene ends were 3 bases for V and 5 bases for J; bases not matched to a gene: 6. CDR1 and CDR2 from the germline V gene are MNHEY and SMNVEV (reference sequence). CDR3: CASSFTGVIETQYF. In DNA form, the CDR3 reads TGTGCCAGCAGTTTTACAGGGGTTATCGAGACCCAGTACTTC.

This chain connects TRBV28 to TRBJ1-1; 7 nucleotides agree with TRBD1. V dropped 7 bases and J dropped 0; count of bases not matched to a gene: 8. The germline V gene has CDR1 MDHEN and CDR2 SYDVKM. CDR3 length equals 15 residues. Here the CDR3 reads CASTLTGTVNTEAFF. CDR3 sequence (DNA): TGTGCCAGCACTTTGACAGGGACTGTGAACACTGAAGCTTTCTTT.

The chain has TRBV6-6 and TRBJ1-5, with a tentative D call TRBD1 (6 bases). This CDR3 spans 16 amino acids. CDR1 MNHNY and CDR2 SVGAGI come from the germline V gene (reference sequence). Trimming removed 5 bases at V and 3 bases at J, with 17 bases between. The CDR3 is CASSTFRDINNQPQHF. CDR3 nucleotide sequence: TGTGCCAGCAGTACATTCCGGGACATAAACAATCAGCCCCAGCATTTT.

V usage is TRBV7-9 and J usage is TRBJ1-2, with D possibly being TRBD1 (6 bases). Germline loops: CDR1 SEHNR, CDR2 FQNEAQ (reference sequence). Trimming pared 7 bases from V and 2 bases from J, leaving 11 bases between. The CDR3 covers 13 residues. CDR3 coding DNA: TGTGCCAGCACCACGGGACACAACTATGGCTACACCTTC. This translates into CASTTGHNYGYTF.

This chain uses TRBV5-1 with TRBJ1-1; D unresolved. The germline V gene has CDR1 SGHRS and CDR2 YFSETQ. V was shortened by 1 base and J by 1 base, with 11 bases between the two germline ends. This CDR3 comprises 15 residues. The CDR3 loop is CASSLTRTANTEAFF. The CDR3 DNA reads as TGCGCCAGCAGCTTGACTCGGACGGCGAACACTGAAGCTTTCTTT.